The text below deals with one TCR beta chain. What it recognizes is unknown. The naive CD8 subset, CD45RO-negative cells positively selected for CCR7, excluded terminally differentiated effector memory CD45RA+ cells. The sample is drawn from a study of shared clonotypes between healthy human individuals. The study's findings and limits: A limitation of the genetic and exposure-history diversity represented arose from few donors. A generally larger estimated richness was seen in naive subsets than in memory subsets.

The assay was carried out at the deep level. Profiling relied on immunoSEQ multiplex PCR, and the TCRdb table lists in-frame clones only, not all of them. The sample yields roughly 850,000 clones, about 96% seen once. Trimming left V 0 bases short and J 5 bases short, with 5 bases between. CDR3 length: 12 amino acids. CDR1 LNHDA and CDR2 SQIVND come from the germline V gene (reference sequence). The chain carries TRBV19 and TRBJ2-7; D is uncertain. This TCR derives from a young man in good health. Sequenced sample: naive CD8+ T cells sorted from blood. CDR3 sequence reads: CASSIEGNEQYF. The CDR3 region has the DNA TGTGCCAGTAGTATAGAGGGTAACGAGCAGTACTTC.